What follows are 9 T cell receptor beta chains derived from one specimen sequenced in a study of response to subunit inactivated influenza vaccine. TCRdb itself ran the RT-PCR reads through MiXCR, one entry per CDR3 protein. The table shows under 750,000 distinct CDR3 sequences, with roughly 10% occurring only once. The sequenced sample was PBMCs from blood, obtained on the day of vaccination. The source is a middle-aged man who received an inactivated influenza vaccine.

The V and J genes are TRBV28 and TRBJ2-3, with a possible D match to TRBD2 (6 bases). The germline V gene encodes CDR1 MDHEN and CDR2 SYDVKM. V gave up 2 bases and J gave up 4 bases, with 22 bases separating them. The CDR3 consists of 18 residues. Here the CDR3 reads CASSLARREVSTPDTQYF. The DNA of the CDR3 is TGTGCCAGCAGTTTAGCACGGCGGGAAGTCTCAACACCAGATACGCAGTATTTT.

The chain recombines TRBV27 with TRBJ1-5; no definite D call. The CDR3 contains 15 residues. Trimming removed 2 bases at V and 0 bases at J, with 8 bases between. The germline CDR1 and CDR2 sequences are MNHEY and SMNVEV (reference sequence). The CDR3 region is CASSLVPLSNQPQHF. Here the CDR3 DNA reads TGTGCCAGCAGTTTAGTTCCTCTTAGCAATCAGCCCCAGCATTTT.

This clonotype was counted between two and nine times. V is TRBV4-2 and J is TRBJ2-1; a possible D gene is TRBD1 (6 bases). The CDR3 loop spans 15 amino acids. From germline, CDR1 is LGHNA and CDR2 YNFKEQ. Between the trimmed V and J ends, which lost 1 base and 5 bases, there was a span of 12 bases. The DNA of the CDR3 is TGTGCCAGCAGCCAAGCCAGCGGACAGAACAATGAGCAGTTCTTC. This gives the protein CASSQASGQNNEQFF.

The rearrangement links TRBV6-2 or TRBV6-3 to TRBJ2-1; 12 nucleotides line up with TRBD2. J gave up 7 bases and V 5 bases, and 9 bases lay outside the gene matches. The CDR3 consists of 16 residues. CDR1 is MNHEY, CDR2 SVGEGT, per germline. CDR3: CASSQLAGGTWNEQFF. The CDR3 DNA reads TGTGCCAGCAGTCAACTAGCGGGAGGCACCTGGAATGAGCAGTTCTTC.

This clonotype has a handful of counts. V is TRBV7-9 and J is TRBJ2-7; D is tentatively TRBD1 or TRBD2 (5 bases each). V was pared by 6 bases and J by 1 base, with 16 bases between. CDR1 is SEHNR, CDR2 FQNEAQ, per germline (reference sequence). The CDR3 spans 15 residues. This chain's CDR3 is CASRRPGTGSYEQYF. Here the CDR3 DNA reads TGTGCCAGCAGACGCCCCGGGACCGGATCCTACGAGCAGTACTTC.

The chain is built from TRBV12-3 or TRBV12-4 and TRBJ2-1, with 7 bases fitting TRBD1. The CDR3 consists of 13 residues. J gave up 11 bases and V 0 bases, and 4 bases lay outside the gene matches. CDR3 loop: CASSLAPQGKQFF. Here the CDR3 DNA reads TGTGCCAGCAGTTTAGCGCCACAGGGGAAGCAGTTCTTC.

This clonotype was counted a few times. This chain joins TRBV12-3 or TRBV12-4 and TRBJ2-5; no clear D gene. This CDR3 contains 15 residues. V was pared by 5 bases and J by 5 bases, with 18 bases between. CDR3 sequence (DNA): TGTGCCAGCAGTCCCAGTCCTGGGTCTGGGGAGACCCAGTACTTC. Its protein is CASSPSPGSGETQYF.

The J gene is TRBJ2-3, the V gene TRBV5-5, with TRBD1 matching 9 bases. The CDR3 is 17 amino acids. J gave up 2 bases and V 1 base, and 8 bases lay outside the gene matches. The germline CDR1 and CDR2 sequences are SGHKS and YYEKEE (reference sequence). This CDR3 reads CASSLSPGQGYTDTQYF. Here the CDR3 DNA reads TGTGCCAGCAGCTTGAGCCCGGGACAGGGATACACAGATACGCAGTATTTT. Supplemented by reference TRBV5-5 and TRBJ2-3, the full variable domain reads DAGVTQSPTHLIKTRGQQVTLRCSPISGHKSVSWYQQVLGQGPQFIFQYYEKEERGRGNFPDRFSARQFPNYSSELNVNALLLGDSALYLCASSLSPGQGYTDTQYFGPGTRLTVL.

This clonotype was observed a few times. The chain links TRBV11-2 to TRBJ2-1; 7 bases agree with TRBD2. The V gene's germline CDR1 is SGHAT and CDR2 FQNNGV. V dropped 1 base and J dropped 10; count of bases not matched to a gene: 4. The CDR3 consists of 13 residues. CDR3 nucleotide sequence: TGTGCCAGCAGCTTAGTTGTCGGGGGGGAGCAGTTCTTC. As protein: CASSLVVGGEQFF.